This is a list of T cell receptor beta chains from one sample in a study of vaccination effects on CD4 cells after COVID-19. Here immunoSEQ multiplex PCR was the method, and the copy in TCRdb shows in-frame clones only, minus some. The sample consists of 25,000 to 35,000 clones, around two thirds of them appearing once. Antigens of these TCRs are unknown. Material: CD4+ T cells from PBMCs cultured without peptide, obtained after COVID-19 vaccination. These TCRs come from a human donor who received a COVID-19 vaccine. Each CDR3 is given with its conserved first and last residue. Each record gives: clone size, V gene, J gene, D gene, CDR3 protein, CDR3 DNA. The D gene is left open where the match is weak. Rows give clone size only sometimes, using once, few, many, or a class for an expanded clone.

>NA|TRBV7-9|TRBJ2-3|NA
CASSPAGVTGSTDTQYF
TGTGCCAGCAGCCCGGCGGGGGTGACAGGAAGCACAGATACGCAGTATTTT
>NA|TRBV6-5|TRBJ1-5|NA
CASLPPGGNQPQHF
TGTGCCAGCCTCCCTCCAGGGGGCAATCAGCCCCAGCATTTT
>NA|TRBV6-5|TRBJ1-3|NA
CASSYAWSSGNTIYF
TGTGCCAGCAGTTACGCCTGGAGCTCTGGAAACACCATATATTTT
>hyperexpanded|TRBV6-5|TRBJ1-2|NA
CASRDHYGYTF
TGTGCCAGCAGGGATCACTATGGCTACACCTTC
>NA|TRBV2|TRBJ1-6|NA
CASSTGSSYNSPLHF
TGTGCCAGCAGTACAGGAAGCTCCTATAATTCACCCCTCCACTTT
>NA|TRBV6-5|TRBJ2-5|NA
CASRGTTQETQYF
TGTGCCAGCAGAGGGACGACACAAGAGACCCAGTACTTC
>medium-sized|TRBV7-9|TRBJ2-7|TRBD1
CASSLSWTGRDKQYF
TGTGCCAGCAGCTTATCGTGGACAGGGCGGGACAAGCAGTACTTC
>once|TRBV7-2|TRBJ2-1|NA
CASSLGYSNEQFF
TGTGCCAGCAGCTTAGGGTACAGCAATGAGCAGTTCTTC
>NA|TRBV11-3|TRBJ1-2|NA
CASSPPQSFGGYTF
TGTGCCAGCAGCCCCCCTCAGAGCTTCGGTGGCTACACCTTC
>NA|TRBV10-3|TRBJ2-3|NA
CAITLDRSSTDTQYF
TGTGCCATCACCCTAGACCGATCTAGCACAGATACGCAGTATTTT
>NA|TRBV14|TRBJ2-6|TRBD2
CASSQVTGGKGANVLTF
TGTGCCAGCAGCCAAGTTACCGGGGGGAAGGGGGCCAACGTCCTGACTTTC
>few|TRBV6-5|TRBJ2-3|NA
CASSPTISTDTQYF
TGTGCCAGCAGCCCCACTATTAGCACAGATACGCAGTATTTT
>NA|TRBV2|TRBJ2-2|TRBD2
CASRALAAGELFF
TGTGCCAGCAGAGCACTAGCGGCCGGGGAGCTGTTTTTT
>NA|TRBV6-2/TRBV6-3|TRBJ1-5|NA
CASSYSGQLVGKPQHF
TGTGCCAGCAGTTACTCAGGACAGTTGGTTGGAAAGCCCCAGCATTTT
>few|TRBV7-2|TRBJ1-6|NA
CASSSRTRIGSPLHF
TGTGCCAGCAGCTCGCGGACGAGGATCGGCTCACCCCTCCACTTT
>few|TRBV19|TRBJ1-2|NA
CASSIGREVGGYTF
TGTGCCAGTAGTATTGGCAGGGAAGTTGGTGGCTACACCTTC